This TCR beta chain appears in the sequencing data of a study of blood T cell repertoires in COVID-19. The wider study: Acute-phase and convalescent COVID-19 samples originated in the United States, Italy and Spain. Nucleic acid was either cDNA or gDNA, and it came from T cells, B-cell-depleted T cells, or PBMCs.

Original handling: It was from reference gene primer amplification that nucleated cell counts were estimated. Here immunoSEQ multiplex PCR was the method, and the copy in TCRdb shows in-frame clones only, minus some. V, J and clone size derive from that table, while D and trimming were established from the DNA sequence. The data show 150,000 to 180,000 clones, around 85% seen once. Trimming removed 0 bases at V and 17 bases at J, with 12 bases between. Germline V gene data show CDR1 as SGDLS and CDR2 as YYNGEE. CDR3 length: 12 amino acids. The source material was peripheral blood. The sequence was obtained from a woman aged 55-69 years with acute or convalescent COVID-19. The gene calls are TRBV9 and TRBJ1-6; D not resolved. The CDR3 loop is CASSVDGGSVHF. DNA for the CDR3: TGTGCCAGCAGCGTAGACGGCGGATCGGTCCACTTT.